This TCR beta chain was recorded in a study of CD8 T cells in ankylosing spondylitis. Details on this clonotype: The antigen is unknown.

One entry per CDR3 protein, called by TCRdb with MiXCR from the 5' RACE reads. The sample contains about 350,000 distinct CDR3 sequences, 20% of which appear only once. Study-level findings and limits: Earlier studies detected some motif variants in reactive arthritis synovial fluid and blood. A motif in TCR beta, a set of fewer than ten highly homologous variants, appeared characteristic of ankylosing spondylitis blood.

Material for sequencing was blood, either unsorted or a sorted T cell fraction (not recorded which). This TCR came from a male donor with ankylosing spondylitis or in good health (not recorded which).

The CDR3 here is CASSYVGTGADEAFF. Here the CDR3 DNA reads TGTGCCAGCAGTTACGTAGGGACAGGGGCGGATGAAGCTTTCTTT. The rearrangement uses TRBV6-5 and TRBJ1-1; 10 nucleotides line up with TRBD1. Per the germline V gene, CDR1 is MNHEY and CDR2 is SVGAGI. This CDR3 spans 15 amino acids. V lost 2 bases and J lost 7; bases outside the gene matches: 7.